Following are 13 T cell receptor beta chains from one sample sequenced in a study of T cells in Graves' hyperthyroidism and ophthalmopathy. Template material for amplifying TCR beta CDR3 regions consisted of RNA transcripts. Researchers ran a first-round RT-PCR on the TCR CDR3 using the HTBI primer set. TCRdb analysed the multiplex PCR reads with MiXCR anew, one entry per CDR3 protein. Of approximately 400,000 distinct CDR3 sequences in the sample, about 14% were seen once. Sequencing was performed on blood. These receptors originate from a man aged 50 to 60 with Graves' ophthalmopathy.

The gene calls are TRBV9 and TRBJ1-1, with D perhaps matching TRBD1 (6 bases). CDR1 is SGDLS, CDR2 YYNGEE, per germline. The V end lost 4 bases, the J end lost 5 bases, and 18 bases lay between the germline ends. CDR3 length: 15 amino acids. The chain's CDR3 is CASSPPTGSRTEAFF. CDR3 coding DNA: TGTGCCAGCAGCCCTCCAACAGGGAGCCGTACTGAAGCTTTCTTT.

To note about this clonotype: A much larger clone lies a single base off, so this may be a read error. V usage is TRBV19 and J usage is TRBJ2-2, with D possibly TRBD2 on 5 matching bases. The CDR3 consists of 12 residues. In germline, CDR1 is LNHDA, CDR2 SQIVND (reference sequence). The CDR3 region has the DNA TGTGCCAGTAGGGGCTCTACCGGGGAGCTGCTTTTT. It specifies CASRGSTGELLF. The variable domain in full, with the rest retrieved from reference TRBV19 and TRBJ2-2, is DGGITQSPKYLFRKEGQNVTLSCEQNLNHDAMYWYRQDPGQGLRLIYYSQIVNDFQKGDIAEGYSVSREKKESFPLTVTSAQKNPTAFYLCASRGSTGELLFGEGSRLTVL.

This clonotype was detected a few times. This chain links TRBV29-1 with TRBJ2-5, with TRBD2 matching over 14 bases. The J segment lost 5 bases and the V segment lost 6 bases, leaving 8 bases of the junction unmatched. The CDR3 has 15 residues. From germline, CDR1 is SQVTM and CDR2 ANQGSEA. This CDR3 reads CSVGGLAGDGETQYF. The CDR3 DNA reads as TGCAGCGTGGGGGGACTAGCGGGAGACGGCGAGACCCAGTACTTC.

The sample holds many counts of this clonotype. The V gene is TRBV28, the J gene TRBJ1-2; D call uncertain. The CDR3 is 12 amino acids. Germline CDR1 and CDR2: MDHEN and SYDVKM. Trimming took 7 bases from V and 5 from J, leaving 11 bases between them. The CDR3 reads CASTIGRYGYTF. Written as DNA, the CDR3 is TGTGCCAGCACCATAGGGCGATATGGCTACACCTTC.

This clonotype was found many times. The chain recombines TRBV3-1 with TRBJ2-7; D is possibly TRBD1 or TRBD2 (5 bases each). V lost 5 bases, J lost 1 base, and 12 bases lay in between. CDR1 and CDR2 from the germline V gene are LGHDT and YNNKEL (reference sequence). This CDR3 spans 14 amino acids. CDR3 nucleotides: TGTGCCAGCAGCTACCGGGACGGATCCTACGAGCAGTACTTC. Its translation: CASSYRDGSYEQYF.

In the case of this clonotype: This may arise from a read error, as a much more abundant clone is one base away. The chain has TRBV6-6 and TRBJ2-5, with TRBD2 identical over 9 bases. Germline values: CDR1 MNHNY, CDR2 SVGAGI (reference sequence). The CDR3 has 17 amino acids. The CDR3 nucleotides read TGTGCCAGCAGTCACTCGTTCCGTAGCGGGGGCCAAGAGACCCAGTACTTC. This gives the protein CASSHSFRSGGQETQYF.

This clonotype was observed at least ten times. This sequence joins TRBV13 and TRBJ2-7; a possible D gene is TRBD1 (6 bases). CDR3 length: 15 residues. Per the germline V gene, CDR1 is PRHDT and CDR2 is FYEKMQ (reference sequence). V lost 5 bases and J lost 0, with 14 bases in between. CDR3 region: CASSTHVTGSYEQYF. The CDR3 nucleotides read TGTGCCAGCAGCACACACGTGACAGGCTCCTACGAGCAGTACTTC.

This clonotype has a count of ten or more. V gene TRBV18 combines with J gene TRBJ1-2, with D maybe TRBD1 (6 bases). Trimming pared 6 bases from V and 2 bases from J, leaving 19 bases between. Germline CDR1 and CDR2: KGHSH and LQKENI. The CDR3 is 16 amino acids. As DNA, the CDR3 is TGTGCCAGCTCCCTAAAGGGGACATCTTCAAACTATGGCTACACCTTC. This sequence encodes CASSLKGTSSNYGYTF.

Ten or more counts support this clonotype. The chain recombines TRBV20-1 with TRBJ1-6, with D unresolved. V was clipped by 2 bases and J by 3 bases, with 11 bases between them. Germline V gene lookup returns CDR1 DFQATT and CDR2 SNEGSKA (reference sequence). The CDR3 is 15 residues long. CDR3 amino acids: CSARTDGIYNSPLHF. The DNA for the CDR3 is TGCAGTGCTAGAACGGACGGCATCTATAATTCACCCCTCCACTTT.

For this clonotype: This may arise from a read error, as a much more abundant clone is one base away. The V gene is TRBV24-1, the J gene TRBJ2-5, with D tentatively TRBD2 (6 bases). Trimming removed 3 bases at V and 7 bases at J, with 17 bases between. Germline V lookup: CDR1 KGHDR, CDR2 SFDVKD. The CDR3 spans 15 residues. The CDR3 loop reads CATSDPTGLGGTQYF. CDR3 in DNA: TGTGCCACCAGTGATCCTACCGGCTTGGGAGGGACCCAGTACTTC.

Ten or more counts support this clonotype. The gene calls are TRBV18 and TRBJ2-7; D remains unclear. CDR1 is KGHSH, CDR2 LQKENI, per germline. Trimming took 5 bases from V and 2 from J, leaving 13 bases between them. This CDR3 spans 14 amino acids. The DNA for the CDR3 is TGTGCCAGCTCAACAATGGACGTCGCCTACGAGCAGTACTTC. It codes for CASSTMDVAYEQYF.

The rearrangement joins TRBV29-1 to TRBJ2-7; D is perhaps TRBD1 or TRBD2 (5 bases each). The germline V and J ends were trimmed by 6 bases and 2 bases, with 14 bases remaining between them. Germline CDR1 SQVTM, CDR2 ANQGSEA. This CDR3 comprises 13 residues. CDR3 sequence reads: CSVARGEAYEQYF. CDR3 bases: TGCAGCGTCGCCCGGGGCGAGGCCTACGAGCAGTACTTC.

This clonotype showed up just a few times. This sequence joins TRBV2 and TRBJ2-1, with TRBD2 matching 7 bases. The ends lost 7 bases at V and 9 bases at J; junction bases unmatched: 12. The germline V gene has CDR1 SNHLY and CDR2 FYNNEI. This CDR3 region has 14 residues. The CDR3 sequence is CASNYGVGEGEQFF. CDR3 nucleotides: TGTGCCAGCAACTATGGGGTGGGGGAGGGTGAGCAGTTCTTC. The variable domain in full, completed from reference TRBV2 and TRBJ2-1, reads EPEVTQTPSHQVTQMGQEVILRCVPISNHLYFYWYRQILGQKVEFLVSFYNNEISEKSEIFDDQFSVERPDGSNFTLKIRSTKLEDSAMYFCASNYGVGEGEQFFGPGTRLTVL.